The 31 T cell receptor beta chains given below trace back to one sample, sequenced in a study of CXCR3-negative and CXCR3-positive naive CD8 T cells. These receptors are not linked to any known antigen. Researchers prepared the TRB cDNA libraries using 5' RACE with UMI labels. TCRdb reprocessed the 5' RACE reads, keeping one entry per CDR3 protein, no DNA. The table lists 100,000 to 150,000 distinct CDR3 sequences. The study, taken as a whole, reports: Naive cells that were CXCR3-positive had more hydrophobic TRB CDR3s (compared with CXCR3-negative naive cells).

Specimen: naive CXCR3+ CD8+ T cells from blood. Subset given: CD45RO-CCR7+CD27+CD95- naive CD8+ T cells expressing CXCR3 (TNR3+). The receptors come from a human donor in good health. Some clones in this sample may be carry-over from other donors' samples.

The chain recombines TRBV7-3 with TRBJ2-1; TCRdb's assignment of TRBD2 cannot be checked, as there is no DNA. Germline assignment: CDR1 SGHTA and CDR2 FQGTGA. The CDR3 contains 16 residues. The chain's CDR3 is CASSNLAGGFGNEQFF.

CDR3 residues: CASSPWAGETEAFF. This chain uses TRBV6-2 or TRBV6-3 with TRBJ1-1; TCRdb reports TRBD1, a call that lacks DNA to check it against. Germline CDR1 is MNHEY and CDR2 is SVGEGT. There are 14 residues in the CDR3.

The chain uses TRBV6-6 and TRBJ1-4; absent DNA, TCRdb's TRBD1 call cannot be checked. Looked up from germline, CDR1 is MNHNY and CDR2 is SVGAGI (reference sequence). The CDR3 is made up of 14 amino acids. CDR3 amino acids: CASKNGGRVEKLFF.

The V call is TRBV9, the J call TRBJ2-1; the D gene TCRdb calls, TRBD1, cannot be checked with no DNA. Germline assignment: CDR1 SGDLS and CDR2 YYNGEE. This CDR3 is 12 amino acids long. This CDR3 is CASSVGGDEQFF.

This chain connects TRBV29-1 to TRBJ2-3; TCRdb gives TRBD2 as the D gene, but with no DNA this cannot be confirmed. The CDR3 consists of 21 residues. Germline lookup yields CDR1 SQVTM and CDR2 ANQGSEA. The CDR3 here is CSVEDPGLAGSALSVTDTQYF.

The chain joins TRBV7-9 to TRBJ2-1; checking the TCRdb D call of TRBD2 is not possible without DNA. Germline V lookup: CDR1 SEHNR, CDR2 FQNEAQ (reference sequence). There are 16 residues in the CDR3. The CDR3 loop is CASSIYLAGTHNEQFF.

The chain couples TRBV20-1 to TRBJ1-2; TCRdb picks TRBD1, but there is no DNA to check that call. The CDR3 is made up of 15 amino acids. Germline loops: CDR1 DFQATT, CDR2 SNEGSKA (reference sequence). This CDR3 is CSAPGQGELDYGYTF.

The gene calls are TRBV19 and TRBJ1-5; TCRdb's D gene call, TRBD1, goes unchecked for lack of DNA. Germline V gene lookup returns CDR1 LNHDA and CDR2 SQIVND (reference sequence). This CDR3 comprises 13 residues. CDR3 sequence: CASSSGGNQPQHF.

The V and J genes are TRBV27 and TRBJ1-5; the TRBD1 assignment by TCRdb is unverifiable without DNA. CDR3 length: 13 residues. Germline CDR1 is MNHEY and CDR2 is SMNVEV (reference sequence). The CDR3 reads CASRLTGNQPQHF.

The chain employs TRBV5-1 and TRBJ2-7; checking the TCRdb D call of TRBD1 is not possible without DNA. Germline assignment: CDR1 SGHRS and CDR2 YFSETQ. The CDR3 spans 14 residues. The chain's CDR3 is CASSFTGSSYEQYF.

The CDR3 protein is CASSQDPYSYEQYF. This chain links TRBV4-1 with TRBJ2-7. This CDR3 spans 14 amino acids. The germline CDR1 and CDR2 sequences are MGHRA and YSYEKL.

This rearrangement joins TRBV5-1 to TRBJ1-4. Per the germline V gene, CDR1 is SGHRS and CDR2 is YFSETQ. The CDR3 spans 12 residues. The CDR3 is CASSLEAEKLFF.

The chain uses TRBV12-3 or TRBV12-4 and TRBJ2-1. This CDR3 is built from 14 residues. CDR3 region: CASSFQSTLNEQFF.

The chain joins TRBV2 to TRBJ2-2. This CDR3 is 14 amino acids long. Germline V gene lookup returns CDR1 SNHLY and CDR2 FYNNEI. The CDR3 loop is CASRVLGYTGELFF.

The genes are TRBV5-4 and TRBJ2-1; TCRdb outputs TRBD2, but without DNA this stays unchecked. The germline V gene encodes CDR1 SGHNT and CDR2 YYREEE (reference sequence). This CDR3 spans 16 amino acids. The CDR3 spells CASTPSAAGVYNEQFF.

The CDR3 reads CAISDPRQMHQPQHF. This sequence joins TRBV10-3 and TRBJ1-5. Germline lookup yields CDR1 ENHRY and CDR2 SYGVKD. The CDR3 is made up of 15 amino acids.

This sequence joins TRBV7-9 and TRBJ1-2; TCRdb outputs TRBD1, but without DNA this stays unchecked. Germline assignment: CDR1 SEHNR and CDR2 FQNEAQ (reference sequence). The length of the CDR3 is 14 residues. The CDR3 sequence is CASSLLRDSYGYTF.

This chain joins TRBV27 and TRBJ2-1; TCRdb selects TRBD2, and the lack of DNA leaves this call unchecked. Germline V gives CDR1 MNHEY, CDR2 SMNVEV (reference sequence). The CDR3 totals 13 residues. The CDR3 is CASSLGLNNEQFF.

V is TRBV20-1 and J is TRBJ2-7; absent DNA, TCRdb's TRBD2 call cannot be checked. The germline V gene has CDR1 DFQATT and CDR2 SNEGSKA (reference sequence). This CDR3 is built from 16 residues. CDR3 in amino acids: CSGSAGLAANSYEQYF.

This chain joins TRBV7-9 and TRBJ1-2; there is no DNA to check the TCRdb D call of TRBD1. The CDR3 length is 13 residues. CDR1 is SEHNR, CDR2 FQNEAQ, per germline (reference sequence). CDR3: CASSQQGYYGYTF.

This chain uses TRBV2 with TRBJ2-1; TCRdb picks TRBD1, but there is no DNA to check that call. Germline CDR1 reads SNHLY; CDR2 reads FYNNEI. The CDR3 has 13 residues. The chain's CDR3 is CASSESPPNEQFF.

The chain employs TRBV5-1 and TRBJ2-4; TCRdb returns TRBD1, unconfirmable since there is no DNA. Germline CDR1 reads SGHRS; CDR2 reads YFSETQ. The length of the CDR3 is 15 residues. The CDR3 is CASSGGTGAKNIQYF.

The chain combines TRBV7-9 with TRBJ1-1; absent DNA, TCRdb's TRBD1 call cannot be checked. The CDR3 is 13 residues long. Germline V gene data show CDR1 as SEHNR and CDR2 as FQNEAQ (reference sequence). CDR3 in amino acids: CASSPPGDTEAFF.

V gene TRBV4-3 combines with J gene TRBJ1-4; as DNA is missing, the TRBD1 call by TCRdb cannot be tested. The germline gives CDR1 LGHNA, CDR2 YSLEER. There are 16 residues in the CDR3. The CDR3 region is CASSQDPQGLNEKLFF.

The gene calls are TRBV21-1 and TRBJ1-3; absent DNA, TCRdb's TRBD1 call cannot be checked. TRBV21-1 is termed a pseudogene. The CDR3 has 15 residues. The CDR3 loop is CASSDLRGAGNTIYF.

V is TRBV7-9 and J is TRBJ2-2. CDR1 SEHNR and CDR2 FQNEAQ come from the germline V gene (reference sequence). The CDR3 is 12 amino acids. CDR3: CASSGDAGELFF. Looking up the rest from reference TRBV7-9 and TRBJ2-2 gives the full variable domain: DTGVSQNPRHKITKRGQNVTFRCDPISEHNRLYWYRQTLGQGPEFLTYFQNEAQLEKSRLLSDRFSAERPKGSFSTLEIQRTEQGDSAMYLCASSGDAGELFFGEGSRLTVL.

CDR3 residues: CASSLGTDEQYF. This chain joins TRBV7-9 and TRBJ2-7; no DNA is available, so the TRBD1 call from TCRdb remains unchecked. Germline CDR1 reads SEHNR; CDR2 reads FQNEAQ (reference sequence). The CDR3 has 12 amino acids.

The rearrangement uses TRBV5-1 and TRBJ2-1; checking the TCRdb D call of TRBD1 is not possible without DNA. Per the germline V gene, CDR1 is SGHRS and CDR2 is YFSETQ. CDR3 length: 14 residues. CDR3: CASGHETGVNEQFF.

The chain uses TRBV6-5 and TRBJ2-1; with no DNA, the TCRdb D assignment of TRBD2 cannot be verified. CDR3 length equals 19 residues. Germline values: CDR1 MNHEY, CDR2 SVGAGI. CDR3 in amino acids: CASSYSGTSGGSSYNEQFF.

V and J are TRBV7-9 and TRBJ2-7; TCRdb proposes TRBD2, but this gene call is untestable without DNA. This CDR3 comprises 19 residues. Germline loops: CDR1 SEHNR, CDR2 FQNEAQ (reference sequence). CDR3 loop: CASSSPGTSGSGAYNEQFF. Full variable domain (outside the CDR3, taken from reference TRBV7-9 and TRBJ2-7): DTGVSQNPRHKITKRGQNVTFRCDPISEHNRLYWYRQTLGQGPEFLTYFQNEAQLEKSRLLSDRFSAERPKGSFSTLEIQRTEQGDSAMYLCASSSPGTSGSGAYNEQFFGPGTRLTVT.

The chain joins TRBV7-9 to TRBJ2-5; TCRdb's assignment of TRBD1 cannot be checked, as there is no DNA. Germline CDR1 and CDR2: SEHNR and FQNEAQ (reference sequence). The CDR3 sequence is 13 residues long. The chain's CDR3 is CASDGGGPETQYF.